These 11 T cell receptor beta chains came from one sample sequenced in a study of shared clonotypes between healthy human individuals. Using immunoSEQ multiplex PCR, the repertoire was profiled, and TCRdb retains in-frame clones only, with some absent. The table shows roughly 2 million clones, with around 95% occurring only once. The material sequenced was naive CD4+ T cells sorted from blood. Stated subset: CD45RA+ positively selected. The receptors shown here come from a man between 18 and 29 years old in good health.

The CDR3 reads CASSKRAGANTDTQYF. Written as DNA, the CDR3 is TGTGCCAGTAGCAAGAGAGCGGGGGCCAACACAGATACGCAGTATTTT. The gene calls are TRBV19 and TRBJ2-3; 8 nucleotides agree with TRBD2. With 6 bases clipped from V and 2 bases from J, the junction kept 10 bases outside the gene matches. Germline V gene lookup returns CDR1 LNHDA and CDR2 SQIVND (reference sequence). This CDR3 has 16 residues.

The chain links TRBV19 to TRBJ1-1, with D unresolved. The CDR3 loop spans 11 amino acids. Trimming took 5 bases from V and 6 from J, leaving 7 bases between them. Germline-derived CDR1 and CDR2 are LNHDA and SQIVND (reference sequence). The CDR3 reads CASSERAEAFF. The DNA for the CDR3 is TGTGCCAGTAGTGAAAGGGCTGAAGCTTTCTTT.

V usage is TRBV6-1 and J usage is TRBJ1-3; D unclear. Trimming shortened V by 7 bases and J by 0 bases, and 10 bases separated the two germline ends. This CDR3 spans 14 amino acids. Germline CDR1 MNHNS, CDR2 SASEGT. This CDR3 is CASNDGSSGNTIYF. The CDR3 DNA reads TGTGCCAGCAACGACGGGAGCTCTGGAAACACCATATATTTT.

The chain's CDR3 is CASSIAGTGTEAFF. The DNA for the CDR3 is TGCGCCAGCAGCATTGCCGGGACCGGCACTGAAGCTTTCTTT. The chain couples TRBV5-1 to TRBJ1-1, with a weak D call TRBD1 (5 bases). The CDR3 totals 14 residues. The germline V and J ends were trimmed by 4 bases and 4 bases, with 14 bases remaining between them. Germline V gene lookup returns CDR1 SGHRS and CDR2 YFSETQ.

The rearrangement uses TRBV28 and TRBJ1-1; 8 bases are shared with TRBD1. The trim removed 3 bases at V and 6 bases at J, leaving 3 bases unmatched. The CDR3 loop spans 13 amino acids. In germline, CDR1 is MDHEN, CDR2 SYDVKM. The CDR3 bases are TGTGCCAGCAGTTTTTTGGGACAGGCTGAAGCTTTCTTT. Translated, it gives CASSFLGQAEAFF.

With regard to this clone: Other DNA sequences from this sample encode an identical CDR3 as well. The CDR3: CASSEGSTEAFF. The CDR3, as DNA: TGTGCCAGCAGTGAGGGAAGCACTGAAGCTTTCTTT. V usage is TRBV6-1 and J usage is TRBJ1-1, with D unclear. Germline CDR1 and CDR2: MNHNS and SASEGT. V lost 3 bases and J 4 bases, leaving 6 bases between the germline ends. The CDR3 contains 12 residues.

V is TRBV11-3 and J is TRBJ2-6; 8 bases are shared with TRBD1. The germline gives CDR1 SGHNT, CDR2 YENEEA. This CDR3 spans 16 amino acids. J lost 13 bases, V lost 4 bases, and 15 bases had no gene match. The CDR3 DNA reads TGTGCCAGCAGCTCCCAGCCCCGGTGGACAGGGCGAGTCCTGACTTTC. The encoded protein is CASSSQPRWTGRVLTF. Variable domain in full (rest from reference TRBV11-3 and TRBJ2-6): EAGVVQSPRYKIIEKKQPVAFWCNPISGHNTLYWYLQNLGQGPELLIRYENEEAVDDSQLPKDRFSAERLKGVDSTLKIQPAELGDSAVYLCASSSQPRWTGRVLTFGAGSRLTVL.

This chain links TRBV28 with TRBJ2-2; D might be TRBD1 or TRBD2, each matching 5 bases. CDR1 and CDR2 from the germline V gene are MDHEN and SYDVKM. CDR3 length: 15 residues. V was shortened by 1 base and J by 6 bases, with 12 bases between the two germline ends. The CDR3 nucleotides are TGTGCCAGCAGTTTATTGGGGACCCTCTCCGGGGAGCTGTTTTTT. Encoded protein: CASSLLGTLSGELFF.

The rearrangement links TRBV7-8 to TRBJ1-3; 10 bases agree with TRBD1. CDR3 size: 15 residues. CDR1 and CDR2 (germline): SGHVS, FQNEAQ. V lost 1 base to trimming and J lost 4 bases; unmatched junction nucleotides: 1. The CDR3 loop reads CASSLGTGGGNTIYF. The DNA of the CDR3 is TGTGCCAGCAGCTTAGGGACAGGGGGAGGAAACACCATATATTTT.

This chain joins TRBV6-1 and TRBJ2-6, with no clear D. Looked up from germline, CDR1 is MNHNS and CDR2 is SASEGT. CDR3 length: 16 residues. Deletions cut 2 bases from V and 0 bases from J, with 8 bases between. CDR3 nucleotide sequence: TGTGCCAGCAGTGAATCGTGGGCCTCTGGGGCCAACGTCCTGACTTTC. Translated, it gives CASSESWASGANVLTF.

The gene calls are TRBV4-1 and TRBJ1-1, with a possible D match to TRBD1 (5 bases). V was shortened by 0 bases and J by 0 bases, with 17 bases between the two germline ends. Germline lookup yields CDR1 MGHRA and CDR2 YSYEKL. The CDR3 contains 18 residues. The CDR3 DNA reads as TGCGCCAGCAGCCAAGAAGGAGGGCCGGGGACCTTGAACACTGAAGCTTTCTTT. Residues: CASSQEGGPGTLNTEAFF.